This T cell receptor beta chain was found in a study of response to subunit inactivated influenza vaccine. TCRdb itself ran the RT-PCR reads through MiXCR, one entry per CDR3 protein. This table holds a few hundred thousand distinct CDR3 sequences, 9.5% to 15% found once. General observations from the study: The study's authors posited that every seasonal influenza vaccination enlists few new T cells.

This clonotype has only a few counts. Its antigen is currently unknown. The receptor comes from a man aged 45-60 years who received an inactivated influenza vaccine. The specimen comprised non-naive T cells sorted from PBMCs, sampled 14 to 15 days before vaccination.

As DNA, the CDR3 is TGTGCCAGCAAGGTTAGCGGGGGGGCGTACAATGAGCAGTTCTTC. Its protein product is CASKVSGGAYNEQFF. J is TRBJ2-1 and V is TRBV2; 11 bases line up with TRBD2. The CDR3 sequence is 15 residues long. The V gene's germline CDR1 is SNHLY and CDR2 FYNNEI. J gave up 4 bases and V 7 bases, and 6 bases lay outside the gene matches. The whole variable domain, filled in from reference TRBV2 and TRBJ2-1, reads EPEVTQTPSHQVTQMGQEVILRCVPISNHLYFYWYRQILGQKVEFLVSFYNNEISEKSEIFDDQFSVERPDGSNFTLKIRSTKLEDSAMYFCASKVSGGAYNEQFFGPGTRLTVL.